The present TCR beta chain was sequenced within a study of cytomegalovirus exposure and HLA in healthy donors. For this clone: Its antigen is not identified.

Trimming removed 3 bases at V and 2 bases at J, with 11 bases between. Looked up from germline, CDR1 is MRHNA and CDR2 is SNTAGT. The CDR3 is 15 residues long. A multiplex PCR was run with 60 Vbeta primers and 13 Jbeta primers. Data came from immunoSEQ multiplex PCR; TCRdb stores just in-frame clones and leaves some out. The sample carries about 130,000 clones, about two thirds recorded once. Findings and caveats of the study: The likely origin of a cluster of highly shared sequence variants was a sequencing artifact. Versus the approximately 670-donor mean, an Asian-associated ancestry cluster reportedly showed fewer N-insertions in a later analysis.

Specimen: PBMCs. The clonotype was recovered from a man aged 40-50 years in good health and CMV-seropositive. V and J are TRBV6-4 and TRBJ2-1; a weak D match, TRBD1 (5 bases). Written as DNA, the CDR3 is TGTGCCAGCAGTGAGGACACTGGGACCTACAATGAGCAGTTCTTC. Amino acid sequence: CASSEDTGTYNEQFF.